Included here is one T cell receptor beta chain sequence, with context. Germline V gene sequence: CDR1 SGHDT, CDR2 YYEEEE. CDR3 length equals 15 residues. V lost 2 bases to trimming and J lost 7 bases, with 15 bases between them. This specimen comes from a study of T cell changes during pregnancy in multiple sclerosis. Profiling relied on immunoSEQ multiplex PCR, and the TCRdb table lists in-frame clones only, not all of them. This table has 35,000 to 45,000 clones, approximately 90% appearing once. The clonotype comes from a female donor in good health, enrolled as a control in a pregnancy study. Sequencing was performed on CD4+ T cells from peripheral blood mononuclear cells, taken in the first trimester of pregnancy. The chain couples TRBV5-6 to TRBJ1-4; D perhaps matches TRBD1 (6 bases). The CDR3 DNA follows: TGTGCCAGCAGCTTACAGGGTAGCAGTAGTGAAAAACTGTTTTTT. Translated, it gives CASSLQGSSSEKLFF.